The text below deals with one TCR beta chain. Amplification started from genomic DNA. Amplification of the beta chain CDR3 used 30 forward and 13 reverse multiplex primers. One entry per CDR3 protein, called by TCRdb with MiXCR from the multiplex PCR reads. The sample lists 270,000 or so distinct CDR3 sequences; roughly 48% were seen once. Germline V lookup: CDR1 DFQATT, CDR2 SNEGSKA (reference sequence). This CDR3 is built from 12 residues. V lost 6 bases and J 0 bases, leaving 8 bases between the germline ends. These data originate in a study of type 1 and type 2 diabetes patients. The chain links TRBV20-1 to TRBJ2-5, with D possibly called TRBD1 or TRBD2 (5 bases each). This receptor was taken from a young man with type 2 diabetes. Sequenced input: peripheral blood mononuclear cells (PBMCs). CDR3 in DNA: TGCAGTGCCGGGGCGTACCAAGAGACCCAGTACTTC. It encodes CSAGAYQETQYF.